This T cell receptor (beta chain) was profiled in a study of control samples from healthy donors and cancer patients. The CDR3 length is 14 residues. V lost 2 bases, J lost 2 bases, and 11 bases lay in between. Per germline, CDR1 SGHKS and CDR2 YYEKEE (reference sequence). TCRdb's table, derived via immunoSEQ multiplex PCR, lists solely in-frame clones and lacks some. The sample shows more than 95,000 clones, around 87% of them seen only once. Sample: blood. The source of this sequence is a man aged 55-75 years in good health. The chain couples TRBV5-5 to TRBJ2-7; the D is unclear. The CDR3 loop is CASSFLSLTYEQYF. The CDR3 bases are TGTGCCAGCAGCTTTTTGTCTTTAACCTACGAGCAGTACTTC.